Listed below are T cell receptor beta chains from one sample, sequenced in a study of T cell repertoires in cytomegalovirus infection. TCRdb processed the reads anew with MiXCR; each CDR3 protein has one entry. The top ten clones hold 13% of a sample with 300,000 or so distinct CDR3 sequences, around a quarter of them seen once. Their specific antigens are unknown. The starting material was cultured PBMCs, obtained from culture after CMV antigen stimulation. The receptors originated from a human donor in good health (CMV status not recorded). Some clones in this sample may be carry-over from other donors' samples. CDR3s include the opening cysteine and the closing phenylalanine or tryptophan. The D gene is left open where the match is weak. Size tells how often a clone was seen (once, few, many) or the class of an expanded clone, and some rows leave it out.

clone size | J gene | V gene | D gene | CDR3 protein | CDR3 DNA
few | TRBJ2-5 | TRBV7-2 | . | CASSFGPSQETQYF | TGTGCCAGCAGCTTTGGACCTAGCCAAGAGACCCAGTACTTC
many | TRBJ2-5 | TRBV7-6 | . | CASSLRGSTETQYF | TGTGCCAGCAGCTTAAGGGGGAGTACGGAGACCCAGTACTTC
few | TRBJ1-3 | TRBV15 | . | CATSSGGSGNTIYF | TGTGCCACCAGCAGCGGGGGATCTGGAAACACCATATATTTT
. | TRBJ1-2 | TRBV29-1 | TRBD1 | CSGVEEGARGYTF | TGCAGCGGGGTAGAGGAGGGGGCTAGAGGCTACACCTTC
few | TRBJ2-7 | TRBV5-5 | TRBD2 | CASTTLAGGHRGDEQYF | TGTGCCAGCACCACACTAGCGGGAGGACATCGGGGGGACGAGCAGTACTTC
many | TRBJ2-1 | TRBV10-3 | TRBD2 | CAISESAVLAGGGYYNEQFF | TGTGCCATCAGTGAGTCGGCGGTTCTAGCGGGAGGCGGGTACTACAATGAGCAGTTCTTC
. | TRBJ1-1 | TRBV18 | . | CASSPQGTNTEAFF | TGTGCCAGCTCACCCCAGGGGACGAACACTGAAGCTTTCTTT
. | TRBJ2-2 | TRBV7-9 | TRBD2 | CASSLARLAGVSTGELFF | TGTGCCAGCAGCTTAGCCCGACTAGCGGGAGTTTCCACCGGGGAGCTGTTTTTT
many | TRBJ1-4 | TRBV6-2/TRBV6-3 | . | CASSYDRTLGKLFF | TGTGCCAGCAGTTACGATCGGACATTGGGAAAACTGTTTTTT
many | TRBJ2-4 | TRBV3-1 | . | CASSQEPTAPKNIQYF | TGTGCCAGCAGCCAAGAGCCCACGGCACCCAAAAACATTCAGTACTTC
few | TRBJ2-7 | TRBV5-1 | . | CASSFRGPDEQYF | TGCGCCAGCAGCTTCCGGGGCCCAGACGAGCAGTACTTC
. | TRBJ1-2 | TRBV29-1 | . | CSAAGGPNYGYTF | TGCAGCGCCGCGGGGGGCCCTAACTATGGCTACACCTTC
few | TRBJ2-1 | TRBV5-4 | . | CALPPGGVRYNEQFF | TGTGCCCTCCCCCCCGGCGGGGTGCGTTACAATGAGCAGTTCTTC
. | TRBJ2-1 | TRBV3-1 | TRBD2 | CASSQLTSVGLNEQFF | TGTGCCAGCAGCCAGCTGACTAGCGTGGGACTTAATGAGCAGTTCTTC